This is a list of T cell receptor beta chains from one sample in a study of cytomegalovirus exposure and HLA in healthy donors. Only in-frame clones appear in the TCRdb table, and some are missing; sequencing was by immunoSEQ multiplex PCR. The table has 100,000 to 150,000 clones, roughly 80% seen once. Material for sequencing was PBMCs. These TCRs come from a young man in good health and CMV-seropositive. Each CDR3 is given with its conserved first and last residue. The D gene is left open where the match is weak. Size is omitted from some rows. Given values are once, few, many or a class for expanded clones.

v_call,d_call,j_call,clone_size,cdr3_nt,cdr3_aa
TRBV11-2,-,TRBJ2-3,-,TGTGCCAGCAGCGCGGACTCGACCGACTTCACAGATACGCAGTATTTT,CASSADSTDFTDTQYF
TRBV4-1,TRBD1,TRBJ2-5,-,TGCGCCAGCAGCCAACTTACCGGGACAGGGGGCTATGAGACCCAGTACTTC,CASSQLTGTGGYETQYF
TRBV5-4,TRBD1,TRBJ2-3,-,TGTGCCAGCAGCGGTTGGACAGGGGGTGCAGATACGCAGTATTTT,CASSGWTGGADTQYF
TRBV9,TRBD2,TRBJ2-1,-,TGTGCCAGCAGCGTAGTTGCGGGGGGTTCCTACAATGAGCAGTTCTTC,CASSVVAGGSYNEQFF
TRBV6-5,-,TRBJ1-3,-,TGTGCCAGCAGTCACCGGGTCTTCTCTGGAAACACCATATATTTT,CASSHRVFSGNTIYF
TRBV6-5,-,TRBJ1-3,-,TGTGCCAGCAGTTACTCGAGGGGGGGGACCATATATTTT,CASSYSRGGTIYF
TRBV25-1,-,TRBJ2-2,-,TGTGCCAGCAGTAAGCGGAACACCGGGGAGCTGTTTTTT,CASSKRNTGELFF
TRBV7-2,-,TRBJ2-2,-,TGTGCCAGCAGCTTCATCGGGGGGCGATCCGGGGAGCTGTTTTTT,CASSFIGGRSGELFF
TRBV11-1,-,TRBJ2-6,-,TGTGCCAGCAGCTTAGAGTCGGTCTCTGGGGCCAACGTCCTGACTTTC,CASSLESVSGANVLTF
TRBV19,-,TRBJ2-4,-,TGTGCCAGTAGTATGAACCTAATGGCAGGAGCCAAAAACATTCAGTACTTC,CASSMNLMAGAKNIQYF
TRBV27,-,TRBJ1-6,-,TGTGCCAGCAGTCTCAAACCCAACTACAATTCACCCCTCCACTTT,CASSLKPNYNSPLHF
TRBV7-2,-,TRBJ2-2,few,TGTGCCAGCAGCCCTCTGCGGGGATTTGAATCCGGGGAGCTGTTTTTT,CASSPLRGFESGELFF
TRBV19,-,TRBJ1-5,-,TGTGCCAGTAGTGTGGGGCAGGATCAGCCCCAGCATTTT,CASSVGQDQPQHF
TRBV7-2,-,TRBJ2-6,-,TGTGCCAGCAGCCGGGGGTTCGGGGCCAACGTCCTGACTTTC,CASSRGFGANVLTF
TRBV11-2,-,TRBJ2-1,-,TGTGCCAGCAGCTTAGGCCCAGGCGCGTATTCCTACAATGAGCAGTTCTTC,CASSLGPGAYSYNEQFF
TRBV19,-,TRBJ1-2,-,TGTGCCAGTAGTATAGAGCCCCAGACAGTCCAGTTTTACTACACCTTC,CASSIEPQTVQFYYTF
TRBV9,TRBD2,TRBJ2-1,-,TGTGCCAGCAGCGGTACTAGCGGACCCTACAATGAGCAGTTCTTC,CASSGTSGPYNEQFF